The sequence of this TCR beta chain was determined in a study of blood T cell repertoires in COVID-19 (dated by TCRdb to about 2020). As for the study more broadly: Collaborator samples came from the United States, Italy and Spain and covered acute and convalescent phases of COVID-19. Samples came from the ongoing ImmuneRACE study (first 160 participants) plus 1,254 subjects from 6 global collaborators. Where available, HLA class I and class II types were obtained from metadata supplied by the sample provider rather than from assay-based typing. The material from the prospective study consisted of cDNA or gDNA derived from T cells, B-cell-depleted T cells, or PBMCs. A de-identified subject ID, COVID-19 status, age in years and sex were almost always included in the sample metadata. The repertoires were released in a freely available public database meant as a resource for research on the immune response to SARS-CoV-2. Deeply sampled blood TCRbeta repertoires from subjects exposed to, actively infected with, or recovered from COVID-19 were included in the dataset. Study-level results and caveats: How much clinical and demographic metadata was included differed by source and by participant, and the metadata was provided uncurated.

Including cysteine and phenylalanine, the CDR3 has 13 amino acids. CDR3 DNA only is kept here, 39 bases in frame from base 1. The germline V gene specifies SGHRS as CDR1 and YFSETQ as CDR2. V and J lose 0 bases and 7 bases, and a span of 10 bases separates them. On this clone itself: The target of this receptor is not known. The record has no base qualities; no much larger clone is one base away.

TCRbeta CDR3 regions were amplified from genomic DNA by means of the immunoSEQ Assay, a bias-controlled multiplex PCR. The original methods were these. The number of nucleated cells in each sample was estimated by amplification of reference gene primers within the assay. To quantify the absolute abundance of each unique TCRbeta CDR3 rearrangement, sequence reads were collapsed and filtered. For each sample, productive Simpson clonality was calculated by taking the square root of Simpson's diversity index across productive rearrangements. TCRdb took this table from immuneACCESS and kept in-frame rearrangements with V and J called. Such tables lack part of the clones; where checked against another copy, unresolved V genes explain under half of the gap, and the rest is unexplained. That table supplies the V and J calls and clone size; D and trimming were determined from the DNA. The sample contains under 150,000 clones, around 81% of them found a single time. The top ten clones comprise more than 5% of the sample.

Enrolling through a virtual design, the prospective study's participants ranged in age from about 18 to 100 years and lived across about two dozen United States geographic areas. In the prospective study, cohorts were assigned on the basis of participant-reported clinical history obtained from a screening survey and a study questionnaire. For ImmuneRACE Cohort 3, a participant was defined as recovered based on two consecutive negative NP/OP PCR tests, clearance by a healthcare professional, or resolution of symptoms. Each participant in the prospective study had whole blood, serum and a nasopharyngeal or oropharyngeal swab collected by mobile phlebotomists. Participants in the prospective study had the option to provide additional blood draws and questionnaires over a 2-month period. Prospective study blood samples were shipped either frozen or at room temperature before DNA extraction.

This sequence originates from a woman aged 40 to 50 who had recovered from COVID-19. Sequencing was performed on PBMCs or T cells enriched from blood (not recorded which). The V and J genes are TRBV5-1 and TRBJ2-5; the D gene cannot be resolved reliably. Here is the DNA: TGCGCCAGCAGCTTGGAGACCACGGGGACCCAGTACTTC. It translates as CASSLETTGTQYF.